These T cell receptor beta chains were read from a single sample in a study of T cells after yellow fever vaccination. TCRdb reanalysed the 5' RACE reads using MiXCR and keeps one entry per CDR3 protein. The data hold a few hundred thousand distinct CDR3 sequences, with around 8.1% observed a single time. The material was PBMCs, obtained around 45 days after the first yellow fever vaccination. The receptors come from a man aged 18 to 30 who received the YFV17D yellow fever vaccine. CDR3s include the opening cysteine and the closing phenylalanine or tryptophan. The D gene is left open where the match is weak. Some rows mark clone size as missing; the rest say once, few, many or name a class of expanded clone.

14	TRBV12-3/TRBV12-4	many	-	TRBJ1-4	TGTGCCAGCAGTTCGTTCGATAGGAATGAAAAACTGTTTTTT	CASSSFDRNEKLFF
14	TRBV4-1	-	-	TRBJ1-1	TGCGCCAGCAGGACCGGGACCCGACGTACTGAAGCTTTCTTT	CASRTGTRRTEAFF
15	TRBV7-2	many	-	TRBJ1-2	TGTGCCAGCAGCTTGCAGGTGACTTCTCTCTATGGCTACACCTTC	CASSLQVTSLYGYTF
14	TRBV28	few	TRBD1	TRBJ2-1	TGTGCCAGCAGTTTGAGAGCAGGGGGCAATGAGCAGTTCTTC	CASSLRAGGNEQFF
14	TRBV7-2	few	-	TRBJ2-5	TGTGCCAGCAGCCCGGGCGGGGTTAGAGAGACCCAGTACTTC	CASSPGGVRETQYF
22	TRBV12-3/TRBV12-4	-	TRBD2	TRBJ2-3	TGTGCCAGCAGTTTCGTTCAGCGGGGGGGCCTAAAAGGGACCCGAATAGCTAATACGCAGTATTTT	CASSFVQRGGLKGTRIANTQYF
14	TRBV19	-	-	TRBJ1-5	TGTGCCAGTAGCAACCCGGCGGGCAATCAGCCCCAGCATTTT	CASSNPAGNQPQHF
12	TRBV11-1	few	TRBD1	TRBJ1-1	TGTGCCAGCAGACGGACAGGCACTGAAGCTTTCTTT	CASRRTGTEAFF
15	TRBV19	-	-	TRBJ2-6	TGTGCCAGTAGTATCAACGCGGCTGGGGCCAACGTCCTGACTTTC	CASSINAAGANVLTF
12	TRBV7-2	-	-	TRBJ2-5	TGTGCCAGCAGCTTAATAGGGGCTACCCAGTACTTC	CASSLIGATQYF
15	TRBV5-4	-	TRBD1	TRBJ1-1	TGTGCCAGCAGCTTAGAGACAGGGAGGAACACTGAAGCTTTCTTT	CASSLETGRNTEAFF
11	TRBV2	few	-	TRBJ2-2	TGTGCCAGCGCCGTTTCCGGGGAGCTGTTTTTT	CASAVSGELFF
13	TRBV7-9	-	-	TRBJ2-1	TGTGCCAGCAGCCGGTCCACATACAATGAGCAGTTCTTC	CASSRSTYNEQFF
14	TRBV6-2/TRBV6-3	few	-	TRBJ2-3	TGTGCCAGCAGTACTCTAGCGTTAGGGGATACGCAGTATTTT	CASSTLALGDTQYF
14	TRBV7-6	many	-	TRBJ1-1	TGTGCCAGCAGCTTGGGACCGAGGAACACTGAAGCTTTCTTT	CASSLGPRNTEAFF
14	TRBV28	few	-	TRBJ2-3	TGTGCCAGCAGCCGGACAGCCTTCACAGATACGCAGTATTTT	CASSRTAFTDTQYF
13	TRBV29-1	few	-	TRBJ1-1	TGCAGCGCTCTTTTATTTTCGAACACTGAAGCTTTCTTT	CSALLFSNTEAFF
14	TRBV6-5	few	-	TRBJ1-1	TGTGCCAGCAGTTACCTCGTGGGGGCCACTGAAGCTTTCTTT	CASSYLVGATEAFF
15	TRBV6-5	few	TRBD1	TRBJ2-5	TGTGCCAGCAGTACCCGACAGGGATTTCGAGAGACCCAGTACTTC	CASSTRQGFRETQYF
14	TRBV9	few	-	TRBJ1-3	TGTGCCAGCAGCGTAGGGACAACTGGAAACACCATATATTTT	CASSVGTTGNTIYF
15	TRBV7-2	many	-	TRBJ1-1	TGTGCCAGCAGCCCATCAACGCCGGGTTATACTGAAGCTTTCTTT	CASSPSTPGYTEAFF
11	TRBV7-2	many	-	TRBJ2-5	TGTGCCAGCAGCGAACAAGAGACCCAGTACTTC	CASSEQETQYF
14	TRBV9	few	-	TRBJ1-1	TGTGCCAGCAGCGAAGGGGGTTACAACACTGAAGCTTTCTTT	CASSEGGYNTEAFF
13	TRBV4-1	-	-	TRBJ1-1	TGCGCCAGCAGCCAATTGGTGAACACTGAAGCTTTCTTT	CASSQLVNTEAFF
15	TRBV5-1	many	TRBD1	TRBJ1-6	TGCGCCAGCAGCTCCAGGACAGGGTCGGATTCACCCCTCCACTTT	CASSSRTGSDSPLHF
15	TRBV7-2	few	TRBD2	TRBJ2-5	TGTGCCAGCAGCTTCTTCGGGGGGGCCGGGGAGACCCAGTACTTC	CASSFFGGAGETQYF
14	TRBV4-1	-	-	TRBJ2-7	TGCGCCAGCAGCCAAGGGGGCGAGGACTACGAGCAGTACTTC	CASSQGGEDYEQYF
16	TRBV27	many	TRBD1	TRBJ2-1	TGTGCCAGCAGCCGATCACAGGGGAGCTCCTACAATGAGCAGTTCTTC	CASSRSQGSSYNEQFF
12	TRBV4-1	-	-	TRBJ1-1	TGCGCCAGCAGCCAAGCTACGACTGAAGCTTTCTTT	CASSQATTEAFF
12	TRBV7-2	few	TRBD1	TRBJ2-3	TGTGCCAGCAGCACCGGGACAGTTACGCAGTATTTT	CASSTGTVTQYF
13	TRBV5-4	-	TRBD2	TRBJ2-1	TGTGCCAGCAGCTTGGTAGCGGGGGAGGTGGAGTTCTTC	CASSLVAGEVEFF
17	TRBV30	few	-	TRBJ1-6	TGTGCCTGGAGTGTACTTGACCTAATCTCCTATAATTCACCCCTCCACTTT	CAWSVLDLISYNSPLHF
14	TRBV20-1	few	TRBD2	TRBJ2-1	TGCAGTGCTTATTCTAGCGGGGGGGCGAATGAGCAGTTCTTC	CSAYSSGGANEQFF
15	TRBV5-1	-	-	TRBJ2-5	TGCGCCAGCAGCTTGGCCGCACTAGGGGGAGAGACCCAGTACTTC	CASSLAALGGETQYF
16	TRBV7-2	few	TRBD2	TRBJ2-1	TGTGCCAGCAGCCCCGGACTAGCGGGGGCCTACAATGAGCAGTTCTTC	CASSPGLAGAYNEQFF
16	TRBV6-1	-	-	TRBJ1-2	TGTGCCAGCAGGGGAGTGGAGGCAGGGTTTAACTATGGCTACACCTTC	CASRGVEAGFNYGYTF
15	TRBV6-5	-	TRBD1	TRBJ1-6	TGTGCCAGCAGTTACCTTGGACAGGGGAGGGCACCCCTCCACTTT	CASSYLGQGRAPLHF
14	TRBV29-1	many	TRBD1	TRBJ1-1	TGCAGCGTTGAGGCTTCGACAGGGGGGACTGAAGCTTTCTTT	CSVEASTGGTEAFF
14	TRBV12-3/TRBV12-4	few	TRBD1	TRBJ1-6	TGTGCCAGCAGACCCCGGGACAGGAATTCACCCCTCCACTTT	CASRPRDRNSPLHF
15	TRBV5-1	-	-	TRBJ2-7	TGCGCCAGCAGCGCCGAACCGGGACAAAACTACGAGCAGTACTTC	CASSAEPGQNYEQYF
18	TRBV6-1	-	TRBD2	TRBJ2-2	TGTGCCAGCAGTGCCCGTACGAGCGGGGGAACGGACACCGGGGAGCTGTTTTTT	CASSARTSGGTDTGELFF
15	TRBV4-3	-	-	TRBJ1-6	TGCGCCAGCAGCCACCAGGGTAAGGGGTTTTCACCCCTCCACTTT	CASSHQGKGFSPLHF
14	TRBV15	few	-	TRBJ2-5	TGTGCCACCAGCTCGGGACCCCAAAATAAGACCCAGTACTTC	CATSSGPQNKTQYF
15	TRBV6-1	few	-	TRBJ1-3	TGTGCCAGCAGGGAGTCGGAAGCTTCTGGAAACACCATATATTTT	CASRESEASGNTIYF
11	TRBV12-3/TRBV12-4	-	-	TRBJ1-6	TGTGCCAGCAGTCTACAGGGACCCCTCCACTTT	CASSLQGPLHF
13	TRBV7-9	few	-	TRBJ2-2	TGTGCCAGCCACCCGATTAACACCGGGGAGCTGTTTTTT	CASHPINTGELFF
14	TRBV6-2/TRBV6-3	-	-	TRBJ1-2	TGTGCCAGCAGTTACTCGCCAGGGAACTATGGCTACACCTTC	CASSYSPGNYGYTF
16	TRBV23-1	-	TRBD2	TRBJ2-1	TGCGCCAGCAGTCAATCCCGTAGCGGGCGGGAAAATGAGCAGTTCTTC	CASSQSRSGRENEQFF
13	TRBV20-1	-	-	TRBJ2-3	TGCAGTGATCTCGGTTCTAGCACAGATACGCAGTATTTT	CSDLGSSTDTQYF
17	TRBV4-1	-	-	TRBJ1-2	TGCGCCAGCAGCCTACCGCATCCACGGGGGGGTTTGTATGGCTACACCTTC	CASSLPHPRGGLYGYTF
18	TRBV11-2	-	-	TRBJ1-5	TGTGCCAGCAGCTTGACTTTTCGTGAAGGGGCGAACAATCAGCCCCAGCATTTT	CASSLTFREGANNQPQHF
15	TRBV7-6	few	TRBD2	TRBJ2-5	TGTGCCAGCAGCCCCGGGCCAATGGGGGGGGAGACCCAGTACTTC	CASSPGPMGGETQYF
14	TRBV10-3	few	-	TRBJ1-1	TGTGCCATCAGTGACTCCCGGGAGAACACTGAAGCTTTCTTT	CAISDSRENTEAFF